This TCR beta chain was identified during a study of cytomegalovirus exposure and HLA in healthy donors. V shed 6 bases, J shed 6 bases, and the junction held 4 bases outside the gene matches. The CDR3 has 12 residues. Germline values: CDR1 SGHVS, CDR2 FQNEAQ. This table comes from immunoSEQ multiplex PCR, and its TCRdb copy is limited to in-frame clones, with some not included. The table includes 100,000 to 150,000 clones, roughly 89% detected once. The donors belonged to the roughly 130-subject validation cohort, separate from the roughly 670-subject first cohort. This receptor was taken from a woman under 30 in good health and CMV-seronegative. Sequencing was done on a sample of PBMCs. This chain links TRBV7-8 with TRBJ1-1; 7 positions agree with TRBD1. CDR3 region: CASSPQGAEAFF. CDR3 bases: TGTGCCAGCAGTCCCCAGGGGGCTGAAGCTTTCTTT.